This T cell receptor (beta chain) was captured by sequencing in a study of shared clonotypes between healthy human individuals. This table comes from immunoSEQ multiplex PCR, and its TCRdb copy is limited to in-frame clones, with some not included. Of about 2.3 million clones in the sample, approximately 93% were seen once. Study observations and caveats: The study generally estimated greater richness for naive than memory subsets.

The CDR3 contains 13 residues. V was pared by 4 bases and J by 7 bases, with 7 bases of the junction left unmatched. Germline lookup yields CDR1 SGDLS and CDR2 YYNGEE. A note on this clone: Its antigen is still unknown.

The source material was naive CD4+ T cells from PBMCs. The subset was: CD45RA+ positively selected. The sequence was collected from a man between 18 and 35 years old in good health. Some clones in this sample may be carry-over from other donors' samples. This sequence joins TRBV9 and TRBJ2-7; 8 bases agree with TRBD2. CDR3 in amino acids: CASSIGLAVEQYF. As DNA, the CDR3 is TGTGCCAGCAGCATCGGACTAGCTGTAGAGCAGTACTTC. Combining the CDR3 with reference TRBV9 and TRBJ2-7 gives the whole variable domain DSGVTQTPKHLITATGQRVTLRCSPRSGDLSVYWYQQSLDQGLQFLIQYYNGEERAKGNILERFSAQQFPDLHSELNLSSLELGDSALYFCASSIGLAVEQYFGPGTRLTVT.